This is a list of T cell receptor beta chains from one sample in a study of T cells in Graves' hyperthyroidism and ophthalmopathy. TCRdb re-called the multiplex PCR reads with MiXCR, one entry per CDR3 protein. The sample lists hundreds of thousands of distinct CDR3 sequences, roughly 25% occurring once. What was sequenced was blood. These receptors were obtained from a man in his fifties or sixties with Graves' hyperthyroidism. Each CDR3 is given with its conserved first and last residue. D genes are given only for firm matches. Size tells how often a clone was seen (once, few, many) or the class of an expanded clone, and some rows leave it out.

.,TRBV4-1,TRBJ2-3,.,CASSRNLGGADTQYF,TGCGCCAGCAGCCGGAATCTAGGAGGCGCAGATACGCAGTATTTT
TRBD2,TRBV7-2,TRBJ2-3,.,CASSQAPPGGLTDTQYF,TGTGCCAGCAGCCAAGCCCCTCCGGGAGGCCTCACAGATACGCAGTATTTT
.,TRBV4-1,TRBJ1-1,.,CASSHLGHLNTEAFF,TGCGCCAGCAGCCACTTAGGACATCTGAACACTGAAGCTTTCTTT
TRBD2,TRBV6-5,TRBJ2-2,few,CASSSRTSGITGELFF,TGTGCCAGCAGTTCGCGGACTAGCGGAATAACCGGGGAGCTGTTTTTT
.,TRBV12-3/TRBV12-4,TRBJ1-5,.,CASSFGMGPNQPQHF,TGTGCCAGCAGTTTTGGGATGGGGCCTAATCAGCCCCAGCATTTT
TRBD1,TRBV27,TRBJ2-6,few,CASTDRAGANVLTF,TGTGCCAGCACTGACAGGGCTGGGGCCAACGTCCTGACTTTC
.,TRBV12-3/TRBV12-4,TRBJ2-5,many,CASSSPAGDNKETQYF,TGTGCCAGCAGTTCTCCGGCTGGGGACAACAAAGAGACCCAGTACTTC
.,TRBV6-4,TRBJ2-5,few,CASSDSPGGGLGTQYF,TGTGCCAGCAGTGACTCGCCCGGGGGCGGGCTAGGGACCCAGTACTTC
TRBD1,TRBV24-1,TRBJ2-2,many,CATSPVGQGNTGELFF,TGTGCCACCAGTCCCGTGGGACAGGGGAACACCGGGGAGCTGTTTTTT
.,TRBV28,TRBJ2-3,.,CASSLIQGGLTDTQYF,TGTGCCAGCAGTTTAATCCAGGGAGGCCTCACAGATACGCAGTATTTT
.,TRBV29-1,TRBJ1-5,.,CSAKQGQDQPQHF,TGCAGCGCCAAACAGGGCCAGGATCAGCCCCAGCATTTT